The 16 T cell receptor beta chains below were found in one sample sequenced in a study of OX40 agonist ivuxolimab in advanced cancers. Only in-frame clones appear in the TCRdb table, and some are missing; sequencing was by immunoSEQ multiplex PCR. The sample has over 20,000 clones, 65% to 85% seen once. The sample consisted of CD4+ or CD8+ T cells sorted from blood, taken in a trial of the OX40 agonist ivuxolimab. The source is an adult with an advanced solid tumor such as melanoma, head and neck, liver or kidney cancer.

There are many counts of this clone. The chain couples TRBV5-6 to TRBJ2-7; the D is unclear. Trimming took 2 bases from V and 1 from J, leaving 10 bases between them. The CDR3 runs 14 residues. The germline CDR1 and CDR2 sequences are SGHDT and YYEEEE. The CDR3 DNA reads TGTGCCAGCAGCTTACCCGGCGAATCCTACGAGCAGTACTTC. Residues: CASSLPGESYEQYF.

The gene calls are TRBV14 and TRBJ1-6, with D perhaps TRBD1 (5 bases). Between the trimmed V and J ends, which lost 3 bases and 4 bases, there was a span of 7 bases. Germline assignment: CDR1 SGHDN and CDR2 FVKESK. The length of the CDR3 is 14 residues. CDR3: CASSQSGYNSPLHF. In nucleotides, the CDR3 is TGTGCCAGCAGCCAGTCAGGGTATAATTCACCCCTCCACTTT.

The V and J genes are TRBV28 and TRBJ1-1; 7 bases are a match to TRBD1. CDR3 length equals 15 residues. Losses at the gene ends were 4 bases for V and 0 bases for J; bases not matched to a gene: 5. From germline, CDR1 is MDHEN and CDR2 SYDVKM. The CDR3 coding sequence is TGTGCCAGCAGTTATCGACAGGGATTGAACACTGAAGCTTTCTTT. Translated: CASSYRQGLNTEAFF. Complete variable domain (other parts from reference TRBV28 and TRBJ1-1): DVKVTQSSRYLVKRTGEKVFLECVQDMDHENMFWYRQDPGLGLRLIYFSYDVKMKEKGDIPEGYSVSREKKERFSLILESASTNQTSMYLCASSYRQGLNTEAFFGQGTRLTVV.

This clone was seen a single time. The chain joins TRBV4-3 to TRBJ1-1, with a possible D match to TRBD1 (5 bases). Germline lookup yields CDR1 LGHNA and CDR2 YSLEER. The V gene lost 0 bases and the J gene lost 4 bases, with 12 bases spanning the gap. CDR3 length: 15 amino acids. The CDR3 sequence is CASSQDLRGGTEAFF. CDR3 DNA: TGCGCCAGCAGCCAAGATCTCCGGGGGGGCACTGAAGCTTTCTTT.

This clone was recorded only once. V and J are TRBV15 and TRBJ2-7; 7 positions agree with TRBD2. The CDR3 totals 15 residues. V shed 1 base and J 3 bases; nucleotides not matched to a gene: 6. Germline CDR1 LNHNV, CDR2 YYDKDF (reference sequence). CDR3 nucleotides: TGTGCCACCAGCAGAGGGGGAACGGGGGGCTACGAGCAGTACTTC. Translated, it gives CATSRGGTGGYEQYF.

This clone was detected once. V usage is TRBV7-2 and J usage is TRBJ1-1; no clear D gene. Trimming removed 3 bases from V and 1 base from J, with 6 bases in between. The CDR3 totals 13 residues. Germline assignment: CDR1 SGHTA and CDR2 FQGNSA. The CDR3 spells CASSFDPNTEAFF. CDR3 sequence (DNA): TGTGCCAGCAGCTTTGATCCGAACACTGAAGCTTTCTTT.

The genes are TRBV4-3 and TRBJ2-1; D is unclear. The germline V gene has CDR1 LGHNA and CDR2 YSLEER. The CDR3 length is 15 residues. V lost 4 bases, J lost 0 bases, and 10 bases lay in between. CDR3 residues: CASSPGLHSYNEQFF. In DNA form, the CDR3 reads TGCGCCAGCAGCCCGGGTCTACACTCCTACAATGAGCAGTTCTTC.

V and J are TRBV19 and TRBJ1-2; D call uncertain. Trimming pared 7 bases from V and 0 bases from J, leaving 24 bases between. Germline-derived CDR1 and CDR2 are LNHDA and SQIVND (reference sequence). This CDR3 has 18 amino acids. CDR3 protein: CASTLRSGMRSPNYGYTF. The CDR3 nucleotides are TGTGCCAGTACCCTAAGGTCTGGAATGCGGAGTCCTAACTATGGCTACACCTTC.

In this sample, this clone is medium-sized. CDR3 bases: TGTGCCAGCAGCCGTCCCGGGTCTGAGCAGTTCTTC. Translated: CASSRPGSEQFF. The rearrangement links TRBV6-5 to TRBJ2-1; no firm D call. Germline V CDR1 and CDR2: MNHEY, SVGAGI. Trimming removed 6 bases at V and 9 bases at J, with 12 bases between. The CDR3 sequence is 12 residues long.

The chain combines TRBV4-3 with TRBJ1-3; 7 bases are shared with TRBD1. V shed 0 bases, J shed 3 bases, and the junction held 5 bases outside the gene matches. Germline-derived CDR1 and CDR2 are LGHNA and YSLEER. This CDR3 contains 16 residues. CDR3 nucleotides: TGCGCCAGCAGCCAAGAGGAGGGGGCCTTTGGAAACACCATATATTTT. It is translated as CASSQEEGAFGNTIYF.

As concerns this clone: A far larger clone is only one base removed, so a read error is likely. The same CDR3 arises from other DNA sequences in this sample as well. The genes are TRBV5-4 and TRBJ2-7; D might be TRBD1 (6 bases). V lost 4 bases to trimming and J lost 4 bases, with 18 bases between them. CDR1 and CDR2 (germline): SGHNT, YYREEE (reference sequence). The CDR3 loop spans 15 amino acids. CDR3 sequence reads: CASSQEAGDRYEQYF. As DNA, the CDR3 is TGTGCCAGCAGCCAAGAAGCAGGGGACCGTTACGAGCAGTACTTC. The full variable domain, rest sourced from reference TRBV5-4 and TRBJ2-7, is ETGVTQSPTHLIKTRGQQVTLRCSSQSGHNTVSWYQQALGQGPQFIFQYYREEENGRGNFPPRFSGLQFPNYSSELNVNALELDDSALYLCASSQEAGDRYEQYFGPGTRLTVT.

This chain links TRBV5-6 with TRBJ1-2; the D is unclear. Germline V gives CDR1 SGHDT, CDR2 YYEEEE. Deletions cut 7 bases from V and 4 bases from J, with 20 bases between. This CDR3 has 15 amino acids. CDR3 sequence: CASSLCNSRTYGYTF. CDR3 sequence (DNA): TGTGCCAGCTCGTTGTGCAATAGTCGAACCTATGGCTACACCTTC.

This clone appeared a single time. The chain links TRBV4-1 to TRBJ1-1; D uncertain. The CDR3 is 14 amino acids. The V end lost 1 base, the J end lost 2 bases, and 8 bases lay between the germline ends. CDR1 is MGHRA and CDR2 is YSYEKL in the germline V gene. CDR3 coding DNA: TGCGCCAGCAGCCAAGTGGCGGGTAACACTGAAGCTTTCTTT. Its protein is CASSQVAGNTEAFF.

The genes are TRBV29-1 and TRBJ2-3; 11 bases are shared with TRBD2. Germline V gives CDR1 SQVTM, CDR2 ANQGSEA. Trimming cost V 2 bases and J 4 bases; bases outside gene matches: 5. The CDR3 consists of 15 residues. In DNA form, the CDR3 reads TGCAGCGTTGAACCCACTAGCGGGAGTTCAGATACGCAGTATTTT. It is translated as CSVEPTSGSSDTQYF.

The chain carries TRBV19 and TRBJ1-1; TRBD1 might be the D (5 bases). V lost 4 bases and J 10 bases, leaving 10 bases between the germline ends. CDR1 is LNHDA, CDR2 SQIVND, per germline (reference sequence). CDR3 size: 11 residues. CDR3 sequence: CASSTGRGAFF. The CDR3, as DNA: TGTGCCAGTAGTACGGGGAGGGGAGCTTTCTTT.

This chain connects TRBV6-6 to TRBJ2-7, with TRBD2 identical over 9 bases. V lost 7 bases and J lost 3; bases outside the gene matches: 4. CDR1 MNHNY and CDR2 SVGAGI come from the germline V gene (reference sequence). CDR3 length equals 13 residues. CDR3 loop: CASTLAGSYEQYF. The CDR3 region has the DNA TGTGCCAGCACCCTAGCGGGGAGCTACGAGCAGTACTTC.